This T cell receptor beta chain comes out of a study of blood T cell repertoires in COVID-19. The authors' processing: For nucleated cells, counts were estimated from reference gene primer amplification. The table came from immunoSEQ multiplex PCR; TCRdb's copy has only in-frame clones and leaves some out. That table furnishes V, J and clone size, whereas the DNA furnished D and trimming. The table shows some 65,000 clones, with 70% to 90% occurring only once. Trimming removed 0 bases from V and 15 bases from J; junction bases left unmatched: 21. Per the germline V gene, CDR1 is MNHEY and CDR2 is SVGEGT. This CDR3 spans 18 amino acids.

The TCR comes from a woman older than 75 with active COVID-19. The chain joins TRBV6-2 or TRBV6-3 to TRBJ2-1; 9 nucleotides match TRBD2. Input material: peripheral blood. The CDR3 DNA reads TGTGCCAGCAGTTACTCGATGGGTCAAGCGGGGGGCTCCGTTTACCCGTTCTTC. As protein: CASSYSMGQAGGSVYPFF.